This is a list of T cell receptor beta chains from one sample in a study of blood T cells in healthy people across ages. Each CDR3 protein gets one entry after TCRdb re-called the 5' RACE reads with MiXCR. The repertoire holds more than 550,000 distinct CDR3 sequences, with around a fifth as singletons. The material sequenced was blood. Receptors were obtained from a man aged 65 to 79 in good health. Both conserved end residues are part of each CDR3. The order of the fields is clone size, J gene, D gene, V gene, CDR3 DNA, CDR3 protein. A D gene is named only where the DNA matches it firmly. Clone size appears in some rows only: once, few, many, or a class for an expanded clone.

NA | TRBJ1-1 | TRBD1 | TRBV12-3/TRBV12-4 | TGTGCCAGCAGTATCAGACAGGGTTGGGGGAACACTGAAGCTTTCTTT | CASSIRQGWGNTEAFF
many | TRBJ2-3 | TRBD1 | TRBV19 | TGTGCCAGTAGGTCAACCGGGACAGGCACAGATACGCAGTATTTT | CASRSTGTGTDTQYF
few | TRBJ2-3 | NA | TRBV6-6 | TGTGCCAGCAGTTACGGAGTTAGCACAGATACGCAGTATTTT | CASSYGVSTDTQYF
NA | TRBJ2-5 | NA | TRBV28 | TGTGCCAGCAGCCAGGACTTAGCCGAGACCCAGTACTTC | CASSQDLAETQYF
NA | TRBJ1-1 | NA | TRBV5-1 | TGCGCCAGCAGGTCACAGTACACTGAAGCTTTCTTT | CASRSQYTEAFF
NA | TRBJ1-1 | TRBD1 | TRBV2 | TGTGCCAGCAGTAGCGGAAACAGGGGGGGAACTGAAGCTTTCTTT | CASSSGNRGGTEAFF
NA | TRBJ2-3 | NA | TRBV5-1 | TGCGCCAGCAGCTTGGCCGCATTCGGGGAGACAGATACGCAGTATTTT | CASSLAAFGETDTQYF
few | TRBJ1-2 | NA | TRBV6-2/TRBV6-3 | TGTGCCAGCAGTTATCCAACCGGGACACTGAACTATGGCTACACCTTC | CASSYPTGTLNYGYTF
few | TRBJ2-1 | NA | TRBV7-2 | TGTGCCAGCAGCTTAGCCCGACTACAATCCTACAATGAGCAGTTCTTC | CASSLARLQSYNEQFF
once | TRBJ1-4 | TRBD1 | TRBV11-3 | TGTGCCAGCAGCTTAGGGGACAGGAGGGATGAAAAACTGTTTTTT | CASSLGDRRDEKLFF
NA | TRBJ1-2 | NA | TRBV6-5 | TGTGCCAGCACCCGGGGAATGGGGGAAGGCTACACCTTC | CASTRGMGEGYTF
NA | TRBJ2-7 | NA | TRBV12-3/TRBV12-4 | TGTGCCAGCAGCCAAGGCGCGGACGAGCAGTACTTC | CASSQGADEQYF
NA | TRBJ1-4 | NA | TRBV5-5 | TGTGCCAGCAGCTTGGCCGACGTAGAAAAACTGTTTTTT | CASSLADVEKLFF
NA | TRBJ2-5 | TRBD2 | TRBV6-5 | TGTGCCAGCAGTTACTCGAGGAGCGGGGGGAACCAAGAGACCCAGTACTTC | CASSYSRSGGNQETQYF
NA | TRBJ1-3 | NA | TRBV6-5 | TGTGCCAGCAGTTACTCGGCAGGGTCCAGCTCTGGAAACACCATATATTTT | CASSYSAGSSSGNTIYF
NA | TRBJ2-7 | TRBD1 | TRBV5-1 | TGCGCCAGCAGCCTAGGCCGGCGACAGGGGGAGGGCTACGAGCAGTACTTC | CASSLGRRQGEGYEQYF
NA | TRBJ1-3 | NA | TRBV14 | TGTGCCAGCAGCCAACAACACGGAGGAGGAAACACCATATATTTT | CASSQQHGGGNTIYF
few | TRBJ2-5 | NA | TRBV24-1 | TGTGCCACCAGTGCCCCCACGGAGACCCAGTACTTC | CATSAPTETQYF
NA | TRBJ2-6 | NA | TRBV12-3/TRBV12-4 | TGTGCCAGCAGTCTCCCCGGACGGCACGGGGCCAACGTCCTGACTTTC | CASSLPGRHGANVLTF
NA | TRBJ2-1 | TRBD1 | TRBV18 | TGTGCCAGCTCACCCTGGGAAGGGACAGGGGTTTTCTTC | CASSPWEGTGVFF
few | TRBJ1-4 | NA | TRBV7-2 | TGTGCCAGCAGCCGACCGGGAGAAAAACTGTTTTTT | CASSRPGEKLFF
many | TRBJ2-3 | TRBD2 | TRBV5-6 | TGTGCCAGCAGCTCACTAGCGGGGACCGATACGCAGTATTTT | CASSSLAGTDTQYF
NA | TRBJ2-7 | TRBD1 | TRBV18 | TGTGCCAGCTCACCCACAGGGACAGGGAACTACGAGCAGTACTTC | CASSPTGTGNYEQYF
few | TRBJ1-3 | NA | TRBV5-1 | TGCGCCAGCAGCTTGGAAGCCTACTCTGGAAACACCATATATTTT | CASSLEAYSGNTIYF
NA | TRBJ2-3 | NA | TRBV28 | TGTGCCAGCCAAACCGGGCTCCACCGAACAGATACGCAGTATTTT | CASQTGLHRTDTQYF
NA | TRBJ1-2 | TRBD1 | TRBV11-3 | TGTGCCAGCAGCCATACAACAGGGGGCTATGGCTACACCTTC | CASSHTTGGYGYTF
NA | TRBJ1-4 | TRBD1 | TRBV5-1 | TGCGCCAGCAGTTTGGACAGGGGGGATGAAAAACTGTTTTTT | CASSLDRGDEKLFF
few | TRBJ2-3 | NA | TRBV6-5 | TGTGCCAGCAGTTACTCGAGGCAACTTAGCACAGATACGCAGTATTTT | CASSYSRQLSTDTQYF
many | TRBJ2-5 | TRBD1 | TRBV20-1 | TGCAGTCCATACAGGGGCAGGGAAAAGACCCAGTACTTC | CSPYRGREKTQYF
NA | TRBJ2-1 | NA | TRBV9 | TGTGCCAGCAGCGTGGGGCTCACACAAAACAATGAGCAGTTCTTC | CASSVGLTQNNEQFF
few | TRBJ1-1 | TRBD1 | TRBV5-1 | TGCGCCAGCAGCCCCAGGGACAGGACGTCCACTGAAGCTTTCTTT | CASSPRDRTSTEAFF
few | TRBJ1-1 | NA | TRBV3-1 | TGTGCCAGCAGCCAACCAGGACAGCTGAACACTGAAGCTTTCTTT | CASSQPGQLNTEAFF
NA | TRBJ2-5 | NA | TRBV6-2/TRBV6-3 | TGTGCCAGCAACACACTGACGGAGACCCAGTACTTC | CASNTLTETQYF
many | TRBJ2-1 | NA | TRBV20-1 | TGCAGTGCTAGAAACCCGACTACCTTCTGGGAGCAGTTCTTC | CSARNPTTFWEQFF
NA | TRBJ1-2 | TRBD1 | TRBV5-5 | TGTGCCAGCACCTACAACACAGGGGACCCGGGCGGCTACACCTTC | CASTYNTGDPGGYTF
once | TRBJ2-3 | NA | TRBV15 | TGTGCCACCAGCAGAGATCCGGGGGCCTCCACAGATACGCAGTATTTT | CATSRDPGASTDTQYF
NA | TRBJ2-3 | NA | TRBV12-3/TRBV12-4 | TGTGCCAGCACCCTACTGGGCCCCCCAGATACGCAGTATTTT | CASTLLGPPDTQYF
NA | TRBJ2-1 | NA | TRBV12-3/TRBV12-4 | TGTGCCAGCAGTCAACTAGGACAACGGTGGGGCAATGAGCAGTTCTTC | CASSQLGQRWGNEQFF
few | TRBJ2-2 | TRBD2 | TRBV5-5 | TGTGCCAGCAGCTTGCTAGCGGGGGCCTCGGCCGGGGAGCTGTTTTTT | CASSLLAGASAGELFF
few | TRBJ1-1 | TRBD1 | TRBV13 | TGTGCCAGCAGTGGACAGGGAGATATGAACACTGAAGCTTTCTTT | CASSGQGDMNTEAFF
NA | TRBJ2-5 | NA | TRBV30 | TGTGCCTGGAGTCAGGGGCTCGATACGGGGACCCAGTACTTC | CAWSQGLDTGTQYF
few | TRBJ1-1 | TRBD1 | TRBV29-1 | TGCAGCCCTCTTAGGGACAGAGCTTTCTTT | CSPLRDRAFF
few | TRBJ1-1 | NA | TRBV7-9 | TGTGCCAGCAGCTTAATGGGGGGCTGGTGGACTGAAGCTTTCTTT | CASSLMGGWWTEAFF
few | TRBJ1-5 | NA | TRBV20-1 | TGCAGTCCCGCTCTGAGAGTAGGGGACGGCAATCAGCCCCAGCATTTT | CSPALRVGDGNQPQHF
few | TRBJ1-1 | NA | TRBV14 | TGTGCCAGCAGCCAAGTATTGGGGGGCACTGAAGCTTTCTTT | CASSQVLGGTEAFF
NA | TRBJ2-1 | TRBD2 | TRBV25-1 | TGTGCCACCAGACTAGCGGGAAGGGATGAGCAGTTCTTC | CATRLAGRDEQFF
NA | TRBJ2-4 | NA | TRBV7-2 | TGTGCCAGCAGCCTTCAATTTGGGGGTGACATTCAGTACTTC | CASSLQFGGDIQYF
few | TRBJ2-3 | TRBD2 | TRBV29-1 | TGCAGCGTCGCTAGGCCCCTAGCGGGCACAGATACGCAGTATTTT | CSVARPLAGTDTQYF
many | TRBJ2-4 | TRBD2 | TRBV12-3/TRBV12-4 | TGTGCCAGCAGCCCGAGGAGCGGGAATGAAAACATTCAGTACTTC | CASSPRSGNENIQYF
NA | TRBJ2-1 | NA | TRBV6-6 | TGTGCCAGCAGTTATCGGGAGATCTACAATGAGCAGTTCTTC | CASSYREIYNEQFF
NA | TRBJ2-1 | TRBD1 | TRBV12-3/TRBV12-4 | TGTGCCAGCAGTTTAGAGGGCAGGGGGAGCAATGAGCAGTTCTTC | CASSLEGRGSNEQFF
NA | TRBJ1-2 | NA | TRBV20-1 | TGCAGTGCTAGCGGAGGGAGCTATGGCTACACCTTC | CSASGGSYGYTF
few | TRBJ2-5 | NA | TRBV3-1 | TGTGCCAGCAGCCAACCCGGTCTCCCCAGATCCCAAGAGACCCAGTACTTC | CASSQPGLPRSQETQYF
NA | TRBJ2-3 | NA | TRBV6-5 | TGTGCCAGCACCCATCGAGGACAGTGGGGCACAGATACGCAGTATTTT | CASTHRGQWGTDTQYF
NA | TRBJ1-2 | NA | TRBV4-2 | TGTGCCAGCAGCCAAGATCAGCTGACCTATGGCTACACCTTC | CASSQDQLTYGYTF
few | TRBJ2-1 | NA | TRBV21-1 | TGTGCCAGCAGCATGCAGCGGGAGGCCCCCTACAATGAGCAGTTCTTC | CASSMQREAPYNEQFF
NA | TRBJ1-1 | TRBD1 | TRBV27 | TGTGCCAGCAGCCGGACCTCCGGGACAGAGAACACTGAAGCTTTCTTT | CASSRTSGTENTEAFF
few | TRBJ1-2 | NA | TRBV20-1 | TGCAGTGCTAGAGAGGCGGGTGGGGGCTACACCTTC | CSAREAGGGYTF
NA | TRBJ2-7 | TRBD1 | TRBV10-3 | TGTGCCATCAGCGACAGGGAAGCCTACGAGCAGTACTTC | CAISDREAYEQYF